This T cell receptor (beta chain) emerged from a study of neurological immune-mediated disorders. General study points: HTLV-1-associated myelopathy had the most TCR clonal expansion, while multiple sclerosis had the least, a level that fell below healthy controls. Private repertoires in all groups were suggested, as expanded clones shared no CDR3 amino acid sequences across subjects.

TCRdb re-called the 5' RACE reads through MiXCR, storing one row per CDR3 protein. Among 20,000 to 25,000 distinct CDR3 sequences listed, 15% were seen once. The sample holds many counts of this clonotype. Its target is unknown. The CDR3 runs 19 residues. Germline V CDR1 and CDR2: SGHNT, YENEEA. V lost 5 bases, J lost 6 bases, and 20 bases stayed unmatched. The sequence derives from a female donor with HTLV-1-associated myelopathy (HAM/TSP). The chain joins TRBV11-3 to TRBJ2-1, with TRBD1 identical over 9 bases. The sample comprised PBMCs. CDR3 bases: TGTGCCAGCAGCGGACCCCCCCATCTTGAGGACAGGGGCGTCAATGAGCAGTTCTTC. Translating it yields CASSGPPHLEDRGVNEQFF. The whole variable domain, filled in from reference TRBV11-3 and TRBJ2-1, reads EAGVVQSPRYKIIEKKQPVAFWCNPISGHNTLYWYLQNLGQGPELLIRYENEEAVDDSQLPKDRFSAERLKGVDSTLKIQPAELGDSAVYLCASSGPPHLEDRGVNEQFFGPGTRLTVL.